This T cell receptor beta chain was observed in a study of cytomegalovirus exposure and HLA in healthy donors. Study results and caveats: In an earlier analysis, most TCR beta V segments were productive about 90% or about 30% of the time. When presence/absence was analysed, sequencing depth was taken to be roughly uniform across donors.

The V gene lost 2 bases and the J gene lost 1 base, with 12 bases spanning the gap. The CDR3 consists of 15 residues. The germline CDR1 and CDR2 sequences are SGHDT and YYEEEE. This clone was detected only a few times. Antigen specificity is unknown. The PCR used 60 Vbeta and 13 Jbeta primers. Some clones are missing from TCRdb's copy, which holds only in-frame ones; the method was immunoSEQ multiplex PCR. The table has 70,000 or so clones, approximately 90% seen once; the top ten hold roughly 2%. Though probably carrying unrecorded immune exposures, donors were nominally healthy at sampling. This sequence originates from a woman in her twenties or thirties in good health and CMV-seronegative. The V gene is TRBV5-6, the J gene TRBJ2-5; possibly TRBD2 for D (6 bases). The sequencing sample was made of PBMCs. CDR3 amino acids: CASSFGGYGQETQYF. CDR3 DNA sequence: TGTGCCAGCAGCTTCGGGGGATACGGCCAAGAGACCCAGTACTTC. Looking up the rest from reference TRBV5-6 and TRBJ2-5 gives the full variable domain: DAGVTQSPTHLIKTRGQQVTLRCSPKSGHDTVSWYQQALGQGPQFIFQYYEEEERQRGNFPDRFSGHQFPNYSSELNVNALLLGDSALYLCASSFGGYGQETQYFGPGTRLLVL.